The 30 T cell receptor beta chains in this list originate from one sample, sequenced in a study of cytomegalovirus exposure and HLA in healthy donors. Vbeta (60) and Jbeta (13) primers were used in the PCR. Using immunoSEQ multiplex PCR, the repertoire was profiled, and TCRdb retains in-frame clones only, with some absent. The top ten clones hold approximately 3.7% of a sample with some 100,000 clones, 70% to 80% of them seen once. The material sequenced was PBMCs. These receptors were obtained from a female donor in good health and CMV-seropositive.

V is TRBV7-2 and J is TRBJ2-7; D remains ambiguous. V lost 3 bases to trimming and J lost 4 bases, with 7 bases between them. The germline V gene has CDR1 SGHTA and CDR2 FQGNSA. This CDR3 region has 12 residues. The CDR3 coding sequence is TGTGCCAGCAGCTTGCAGATATACGAGCAGTACTTC. This gives the protein CASSLQIYEQYF.

J is TRBJ1-1 and V is TRBV5-4, with 7 nucleotides matching TRBD1. J lost 1 base, V lost 2 bases, and 5 bases had no gene match. Germline V gene sequence: CDR1 SGHNT, CDR2 YYREEE (reference sequence). The length of the CDR3 is 15 residues. In DNA form, the CDR3 reads TGTGCCAGCAGCTTTAGGGACAGATCGAACACTGAAGCTTTCTTT. The encoded protein is CASSFRDRSNTEAFF.

The V gene is TRBV10-2, the J gene TRBJ2-7, with D hard to call. Germline V lookup: CDR1 WSHSY, CDR2 SAAADI. V gave up 0 bases and J gave up 6 bases, with 9 bases separating them. The CDR3 is made up of 13 amino acids. The DNA for the CDR3 is TGCGCCAGCAGTGAGTCGGCCGCCCCCGAGCAGTACTTC. As protein: CASSESAAPEQYF.

V gene TRBV7-2 combines with J gene TRBJ2-1; possible D gene TRBD1, 6 bases. The germline V and J ends were trimmed by 0 bases and 2 bases, with 11 bases remaining between them. CDR1 is SGHTA and CDR2 is FQGNSA in the germline V gene. CDR3 length: 16 residues. CDR3 sequence: CASSLAGRGTYNEQFF. The CDR3 DNA reads TGTGCCAGCAGCTTAGCGGGAAGGGGGACCTACAATGAGCAGTTCTTC.

The gene calls are TRBV5-1 and TRBJ2-4; TRBD2 is a possible D gene (7 bases). Trimming left V 0 bases short and J 8 bases short, with 21 bases between. This CDR3 spans 17 amino acids. Germline V gene sequence: CDR1 SGHRS, CDR2 YFSETQ. The CDR3 DNA follows: TGCGCCAGCAGCTTGGATTCGGTAGGGGGGGGTTGGGACATTCAGTACTTC. Translating gives CASSLDSVGGGWDIQYF.

The chain combines TRBV30 with TRBJ2-1, with TRBD2 matching 14 bases. J lost 7 bases, V lost 6 bases, and 14 bases had no gene match. Germline lookup yields CDR1 GTSNPN and CDR2 SVGIG (reference sequence). CDR3 length equals 17 residues. The CDR3 reads CACETSGRATRKNEQFF. CDR3 DNA sequence: TGTGCCTGCGAGACTAGCGGGAGGGCCACCAGGAAAAATGAGCAGTTCTTC.

The chain's CDR3 is CASRTSGRDEQYF. The CDR3 coding sequence is TGCGCCAGCCGGACTAGCGGGAGAGACGAGCAGTACTTC. V gene TRBV10-2 combines with J gene TRBJ2-7, with 13 bases that match TRBD2. The V segment lost 8 bases and the J segment 5 bases; nucleotides outside the gene matches: 3. This CDR3 comprises 13 residues. Per the germline V gene, CDR1 is WSHSY and CDR2 is SAAADI.

There are many counts of this clone. The genes are TRBV15 and TRBJ1-1; 9 positions match TRBD1. The length of the CDR3 is 17 residues. Trimming took 4 bases from V and 0 from J; bases not matched to a gene: 9. Germline CDR1 is LNHNV and CDR2 is YYDKDF (reference sequence). CDR3 nucleotide sequence: TGTGCCACCAGCATACAATGGACAGGGGCCTTGAACACTGAAGCTTTCTTT. Translating gives CATSIQWTGALNTEAFF.

CDR3 protein: CASSLPGSEAFF. The CDR3 DNA reads as TGCGCCAGCAGCTTGCCGGGGTCTGAAGCTTTCTTT. This chain uses TRBV5-1 with TRBJ1-1; D unclear. The V gene lost 1 base and the J gene lost 6 bases, with 7 bases spanning the gap. The CDR3 covers 12 residues. The V gene's germline CDR1 is SGHRS and CDR2 YFSETQ.

The chain employs TRBV6-6 and TRBJ1-1; D gene unclear. This CDR3 spans 15 amino acids. V was trimmed by 6 bases and J by 4 bases, leaving 18 bases between them. The germline V gene encodes CDR1 MNHNY and CDR2 SVGAGI (reference sequence). The CDR3 DNA reads TGTGCCAGCAGCCTACCACCGGGGTGGGCCACTGAAGCTTTCTTT. Translated: CASSLPPGWATEAFF.

The chain uses TRBV11-2 and TRBJ2-5; 10 bases agree with TRBD2. V lost 3 bases, J lost 5 bases, and 6 bases stayed unmatched. Germline V gene sequence: CDR1 SGHAT, CDR2 FQNNGV. The CDR3 has 15 residues. The CDR3 loop is CASSLSTSGVETQYF. As DNA, the CDR3 is TGTGCCAGCAGCTTGTCCACTAGCGGGGTGGAGACCCAGTACTTC.

This chain links TRBV5-1 with TRBJ2-1; TRBD1 matches 7 bases. In germline, CDR1 is SGHRS, CDR2 YFSETQ. Trimming took 4 bases from V and 5 from J; bases not matched to a gene: 3. The CDR3 covers 13 residues. For the CDR3, the DNA is TGCGCCAGCAGCCGCGACAGGGACAATGAGCAGTTCTTC. It specifies CASSRDRDNEQFF.

The V call is TRBV5-6, the J call TRBJ2-1; D possibly corresponds to TRBD2 (7 bases). The V and J ends lost 4 bases and 7 bases respectively, with 15 bases between them. Germline assignment: CDR1 SGHDT and CDR2 YYEEEE. There are 14 residues in the CDR3. The CDR3 DNA is TGTGCCAGCAGCCGGGGGGCCGGTCGGAATGAGCAGTTCTTC. Its protein is CASSRGAGRNEQFF.

The gene calls are TRBV18 and TRBJ1-1; D unresolved. The CDR3 has 15 amino acids. Per germline, CDR1 KGHSH and CDR2 LQKENI. The ends were cut back, 0 bases at V and 6 bases at J, with 14 bases in the middle. Written as DNA, the CDR3 is TGTGCCAGCTCACCACCGCTGGCGGGCCACCCTGAAGCTTTCTTT. It yields the protein CASSPPLAGHPEAFF.

The chain carries TRBV7-2 and TRBJ2-5; 8 bases are shared with TRBD2. This CDR3 has 16 residues. CDR1 is SGHTA, CDR2 FQGNSA, per germline. V lost 5 bases, J lost 5 bases, and 13 bases stayed unmatched. The CDR3 DNA reads as TGTGCCAGCAGCATAAGGACTAGCAGGGCCGGGGAGACCCAGTACTTC. This translates into CASSIRTSRAGETQYF.

This clone has more than one count but fewer than ten. This chain uses TRBV2 with TRBJ1-2, with D possibly matching TRBD1 (6 bases). CDR3 length: 15 residues. The V and J ends lost 3 bases and 3 bases respectively, with 14 bases between them. Germline CDR1 and CDR2: SNHLY and FYNNEI. The CDR3 region has the DNA TGTGCCAGCAGTGAGGATACAGGGATGGACTATGGCTACACCTTC. Protein: CASSEDTGMDYGYTF.

This clone was picked up a small number of times. V usage is TRBV19 and J usage is TRBJ1-4, with D uncertain. The CDR3 totals 12 residues. The V gene's germline CDR1 is LNHDA and CDR2 SQIVND (reference sequence). Deletions cut 3 bases from V and 8 bases from J, with 7 bases between. This chain's CDR3 is CASSMVGEKLFF. The CDR3 coding sequence is TGTGCCAGTAGTATGGTGGGCGAAAAACTGTTTTTT.

The chain carries TRBV5-4 and TRBJ2-3, with 7 bases lining up with TRBD2. Trimming cost V 4 bases and J 0 bases; bases outside gene matches: 5. This CDR3 is 15 amino acids long. From germline, CDR1 is SGHNT and CDR2 YYREEE (reference sequence). The CDR3 DNA follows: TGTGCCAGCAGCCCTCTAGCGGCTAGCACAGATACGCAGTATTTT. Its protein is CASSPLAASTDTQYF.

This clone was seen once. V and J are TRBV27 and TRBJ2-5; 11 bases are a match to TRBD2. The germline gives CDR1 MNHEY, CDR2 SMNVEV (reference sequence). V was pared by 0 bases and J by 2 bases, with 5 bases of the junction left unmatched. The CDR3 is 17 residues long. The CDR3 bases are TGTGCCAGCAGTTTATCACCGGGACTAGCGGTTCAAGAGACCCAGTACTTC. Protein product: CASSLSPGLAVQETQYF.

This chain joins TRBV7-9 and TRBJ2-7; 11 bases line up with TRBD2. The junction had 1 base not matched to a gene; V was cut back by 0 bases and J by 3 bases. CDR1 and CDR2 from the germline V gene are SEHNR and FQNEAQ (reference sequence). The CDR3 covers 15 residues. The CDR3 nucleotides are TGTGCCAGCAGCTTAGCCGGGACTAGCGGCTACGAGCAGTACTTC. Translating gives CASSLAGTSGYEQYF.

This clone appeared a few times. V gene TRBV7-2 combines with J gene TRBJ2-5; D remains ambiguous. The germline V and J ends were trimmed by 6 bases and 5 bases, with 7 bases remaining between them. Germline V lookup: CDR1 SGHTA, CDR2 FQGNSA. This CDR3 has 11 residues. CDR3 sequence: CASSYSETQYF. DNA for the CDR3: TGTGCCAGCAGTTATAGTGAGACCCAGTACTTC.

This clone was observed once. The V gene is TRBV23-1, the J gene TRBJ2-1, with 7 bases lining up with TRBD1. TRBV23-1 is annotated as an ORF whose role is uncertain. Trimming cost V 6 bases and J 8 bases; bases outside gene matches: 10. The length of the CDR3 is 14 residues. The CDR3: CASSQMTGKDEQFF. The CDR3 DNA is TGCGCCAGCAGCCAGATGACAGGGAAGGATGAGCAGTTCTTC.

The chain employs TRBV7-9 and TRBJ1-2; tentatively, D is TRBD1 (5 bases). In germline, CDR1 is SEHNR, CDR2 FQNEAQ (reference sequence). This CDR3 region has 13 residues. The ends were cut back, 0 bases at V and 4 bases at J, with 6 bases in the middle. The CDR3 coding sequence is TGTGCCAGCAGCTTAGCGCAGGGCTATGGCTACACCTTC. Its protein product is CASSLAQGYGYTF.

The V call is TRBV5-5, the J call TRBJ1-5; a weak D match, TRBD1 (5 bases). Per germline, CDR1 SGHKS and CDR2 YYEKEE (reference sequence). V gave up 4 bases and J gave up 6 bases, with 17 bases separating them. This CDR3 is built from 15 residues. The chain's CDR3 is CASSPRGGDIQPQHF. The CDR3 DNA is TGTGCCAGCAGCCCCCGGGGGGGTGATATTCAGCCCCAGCATTTT.

The rearrangement uses TRBV27 and TRBJ2-7; 10 bases are a match to TRBD1. V lost 5 bases and J lost 7; bases outside the gene matches: 8. The CDR3 consists of 14 residues. Germline V CDR1 and CDR2: MNHEY, SMNVEV (reference sequence). The CDR3 reads CASSPGTGVREQYF. The CDR3 coding sequence is TGTGCCAGCAGTCCTGGGACAGGGGTTAGGGAGCAGTACTTC.

This chain connects TRBV2 to TRBJ2-5; 7 nucleotides line up with TRBD2. The germline V gene has CDR1 SNHLY and CDR2 FYNNEI. Trimming took 3 bases from V and 2 from J; bases not matched to a gene: 3. CDR3 length: 14 residues. The CDR3 here is CASSEPAGQETQYF. The DNA of the CDR3 is TGTGCCAGCAGTGAGCCAGCGGGGCAAGAGACCCAGTACTTC.

The chain employs TRBV7-8 and TRBJ2-1; TRBD1 might be the D (5 bases). This CDR3 has 17 amino acids. In germline, CDR1 is SGHVS, CDR2 FQNEAQ. V was trimmed by 0 bases and J by 2 bases, leaving 14 bases between them. CDR3 in amino acids: CASSLALRGFAYNEQFF. For the CDR3, the DNA is TGTGCCAGCAGCTTAGCTTTAAGGGGATTCGCCTACAATGAGCAGTTCTTC.

This clone was observed a few times. The junction departs from the called germline gene at one end, perhaps through a read error. The CDR3 DNA reads TGTTCCAGCAGCCGAGGAACAGGGAGCAATCAGCCCCAGCATTTT. It is translated as CSSSRGTGSNQPQHF. The V gene is TRBV7-9, the J gene TRBJ1-5; a weak D match, TRBD1 (6 bases). Germline CDR1 SEHNR, CDR2 FQNEAQ (reference sequence). This CDR3 contains 15 residues.

The chain has TRBV27 and TRBJ1-2; 8 bases are shared with TRBD1. CDR3 length: 13 residues. Germline V gives CDR1 MNHEY, CDR2 SMNVEV (reference sequence). With V trimmed by 5 bases and J by 6 bases, 5 bases remained unmatched. CDR3 sequence reads: CASSDRTGNGYTF. In DNA form, the CDR3 reads TGTGCCAGCAGTGACCGGACAGGGAATGGCTACACCTTC.

Details on this clone: The sample has other DNA sequences that encode this CDR3 too. The V call is TRBV6-5, the J call TRBJ1-2; tentatively, D is TRBD1 (6 bases). Germline V gene lookup returns CDR1 MNHEY and CDR2 SVGAGI. The CDR3 extends over 14 amino acids. The V end was cut by 2 bases, the J end by 8 bases, with 15 bases between. The CDR3 reads CASSYASGAGGYTF. The CDR3 DNA sequence: TGTGCCAGCAGTTACGCGTCAGGGGCGGGCGGCTACACCTTC.